Below, 5 T cell receptor beta chains from the same sample are listed, as sequenced in a study of metastatic and nonmetastatic thyroid tumors. No patient received treatment before thyroid surgery. MiXCR re-clonotyped the PCR reads for TCRdb. The data show around 16,000 clones, 20% to 25% seen once. The sequencing sample was made of tumor tissue. The receptors come from a male donor with papillary thyroid cancer or a benign thyroid nodule (not recorded which). Some clones in this sample may be carry-over from other donors' samples.

There are many counts of this clone. The J gene is TRBJ1-3, the V gene TRBV28; D is undetermined. The CDR3 totals 17 residues. V was shortened by 5 bases and J by 4 bases, with 21 bases between the two germline ends. Germline CDR1 reads MDHEN; CDR2 reads SYDVKM. CDR3 bases: TGTGCCAGCAGTCGTCCAGAAGGGTCGGCTGGCGGAAACACCATATATTTT. This sequence encodes CASSRPEGSAGGNTIYF.

This clone came up a few times. The V gene is TRBV24-1, the J gene TRBJ2-3; D is perhaps TRBD1 or TRBD2 (5 bases each). Germline lookup yields CDR1 KGHDR and CDR2 SFDVKD. The V end was cut by 3 bases, the J end by 2 bases, with 14 bases between. The CDR3 spans 16 residues. The CDR3 sequence is CATSDVVGETTDTQYF. The CDR3 DNA reads TGTGCCACCAGTGATGTGGTGGGGGAGACCACAGATACGCAGTATTTT.

The chain recombines TRBV6-2 or TRBV6-3 with TRBJ2-5, with D possibly being TRBD2 (6 bases). Germline values: CDR1 MNHEY, CDR2 SVGEGT. There are 15 residues in the CDR3. The V gene lost 2 bases and the J gene lost 5 bases, with 15 bases spanning the gap. CDR3 in amino acids: CASSYNAEGGETQYF. CDR3 nucleotides: TGTGCCAGCAGTTACAATGCGGAGGGTGGCGAGACCCAGTACTTC.

This clone was observed at least ten times. The same CDR3 is also encoded by other DNA sequences in this sample. V and J are TRBV7-8 and TRBJ1-5, with a possible D match to TRBD1 (5 bases). The CDR3 has 15 amino acids. The germline V gene encodes CDR1 SGHVS and CDR2 FQNEAQ. The V end was cut by 2 bases, the J end by 7 bases, with 15 bases between. The CDR3 DNA reads as TGTGCCAGCAGCTTAAGGGACGGCCAGGGACAGCCCCAGCATTTT. Its translation is CASSLRDGQGQPQHF.

This clone occurred many times. The chain couples TRBV7-2 to TRBJ2-1, with D unresolved. CDR1 SGHTA and CDR2 FQGNSA come from the germline V gene. Trimming stripped 5 bases from V and 7 bases from J, with 12 bases between. The CDR3 sequence is 13 residues long. In nucleotides, the CDR3 is TGTGCCAGCAGCCCCTATCTTGTGAATGAGCAGTTCTTC. It yields the protein CASSPYLVNEQFF.